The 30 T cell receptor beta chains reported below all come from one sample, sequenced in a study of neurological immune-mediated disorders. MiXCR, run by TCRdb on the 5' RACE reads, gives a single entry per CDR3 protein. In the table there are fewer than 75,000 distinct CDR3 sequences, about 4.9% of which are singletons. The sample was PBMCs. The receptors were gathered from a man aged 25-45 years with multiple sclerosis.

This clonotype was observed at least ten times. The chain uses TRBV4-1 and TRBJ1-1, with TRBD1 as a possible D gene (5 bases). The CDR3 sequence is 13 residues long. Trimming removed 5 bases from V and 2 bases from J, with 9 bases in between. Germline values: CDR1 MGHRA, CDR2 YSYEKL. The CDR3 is CASSVTVNTEAFF. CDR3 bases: TGCGCCAGCAGCGTGACAGTAAACACTGAAGCTTTCTTT.

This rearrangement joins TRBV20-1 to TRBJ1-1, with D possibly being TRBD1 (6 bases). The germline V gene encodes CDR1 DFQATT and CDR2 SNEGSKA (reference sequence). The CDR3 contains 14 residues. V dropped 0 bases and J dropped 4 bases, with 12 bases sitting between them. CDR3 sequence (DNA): TGCAGTGCTAGAGACTGGGGGGCGCGCACTGAAGCTTTCTTT. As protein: CSARDWGARTEAFF.

This CDR3 is CASSPTGGANYGYTF. The CDR3 DNA sequence: TGTGCCAGCAGCCCCACTGGGGGGGCTAACTATGGCTACACCTTC. J is TRBJ1-2 and V is TRBV7-3, with D tentatively TRBD1 (5 bases). This CDR3 has 15 amino acids. CDR1 SGHTA and CDR2 FQGTGA come from the germline V gene. The V and J ends lost 5 bases and 0 bases respectively, with 13 bases between them.

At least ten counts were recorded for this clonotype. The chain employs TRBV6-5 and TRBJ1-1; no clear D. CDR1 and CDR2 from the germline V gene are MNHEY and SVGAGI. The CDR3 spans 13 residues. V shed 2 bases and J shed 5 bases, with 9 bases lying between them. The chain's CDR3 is CASSYGSWTEAFF. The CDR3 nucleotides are TGTGCCAGCAGTTACGGTAGCTGGACTGAAGCTTTCTTT.

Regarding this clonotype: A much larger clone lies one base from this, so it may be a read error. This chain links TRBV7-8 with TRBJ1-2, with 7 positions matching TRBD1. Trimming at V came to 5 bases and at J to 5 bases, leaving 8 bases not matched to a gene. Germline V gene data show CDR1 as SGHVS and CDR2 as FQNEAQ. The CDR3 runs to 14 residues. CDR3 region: CASSHRDRAYGYTF. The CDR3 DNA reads TGTGCCAGCAGCCACCGGGACAGAGCGTATGGCTACACCTTC.

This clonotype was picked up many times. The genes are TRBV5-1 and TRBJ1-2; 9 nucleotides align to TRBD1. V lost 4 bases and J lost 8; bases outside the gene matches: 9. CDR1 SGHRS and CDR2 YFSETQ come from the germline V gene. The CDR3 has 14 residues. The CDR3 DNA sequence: TGCGCCAGCAGCCCGACAGGGGGGATTTTCGGCTACACCTTC. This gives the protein CASSPTGGIFGYTF.

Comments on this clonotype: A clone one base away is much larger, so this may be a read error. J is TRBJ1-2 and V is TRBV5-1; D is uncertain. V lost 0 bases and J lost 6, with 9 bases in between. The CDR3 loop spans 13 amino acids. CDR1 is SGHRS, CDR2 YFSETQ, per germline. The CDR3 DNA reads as TGCGCCAGCAGCTTGGAAAAGGGAGATGGCTACACCTTC. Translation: CASSLEKGDGYTF.

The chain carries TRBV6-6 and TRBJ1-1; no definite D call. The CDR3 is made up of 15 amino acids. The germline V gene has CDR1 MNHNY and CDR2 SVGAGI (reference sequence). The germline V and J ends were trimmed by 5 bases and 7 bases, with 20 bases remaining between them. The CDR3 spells CASSKTRQGRGEAFF. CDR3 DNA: TGTGCCAGCAGTAAAACTCGTCAAGGGCGGGGTGAAGCTTTCTTT.

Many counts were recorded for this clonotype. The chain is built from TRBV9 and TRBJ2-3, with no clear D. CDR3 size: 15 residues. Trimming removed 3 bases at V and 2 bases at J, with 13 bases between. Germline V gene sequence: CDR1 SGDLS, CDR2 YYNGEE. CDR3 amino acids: CASSAQWGDTDTQYF. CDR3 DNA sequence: TGTGCCAGCAGCGCTCAGTGGGGTGACACAGATACGCAGTATTTT.

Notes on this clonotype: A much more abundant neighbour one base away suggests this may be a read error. CDR3 coding DNA: TGTGCCAGCAGTGAAGGGACAGGGGGCTACAATGAGCAGTTCTTC. As protein: CASSEGTGGYNEQFF. V is TRBV6-1 and J is TRBJ2-1; TRBD1 matches at 10 bases. CDR1 and CDR2 (germline): MNHNS, SASEGT. The CDR3 has 15 residues. V trimming: 1 base; J trimming: 3 bases; junction bases outside the gene matches: 0.

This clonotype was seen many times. The CDR3 loop is CASSFRGGGSTDTQYF. CDR3 nucleotides: TGTGCCAGCAGCTTTCGGGGGGGCGGTAGCACAGATACGCAGTATTTT. This rearrangement joins TRBV7-2 to TRBJ2-3, with 8 nucleotides matching TRBD2. Germline V gene sequence: CDR1 SGHTA, CDR2 FQGNSA. The CDR3 loop spans 16 amino acids. V dropped 3 bases and J dropped 0; count of bases not matched to a gene: 5.

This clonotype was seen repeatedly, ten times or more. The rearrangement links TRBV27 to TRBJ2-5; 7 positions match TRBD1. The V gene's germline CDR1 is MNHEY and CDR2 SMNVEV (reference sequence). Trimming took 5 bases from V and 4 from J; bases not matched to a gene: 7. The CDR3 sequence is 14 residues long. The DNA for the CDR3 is TGTGCCAGCAGTCCACAACAGGGGCGAGAGACCCAGTACTTC. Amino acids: CASSPQQGRETQYF.

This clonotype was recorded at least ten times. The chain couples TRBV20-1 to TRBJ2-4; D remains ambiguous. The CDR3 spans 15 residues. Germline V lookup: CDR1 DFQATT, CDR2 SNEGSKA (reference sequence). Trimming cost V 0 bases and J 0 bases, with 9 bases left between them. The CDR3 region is CSARDGHLAKNIQYF. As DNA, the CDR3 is TGCAGTGCTAGAGACGGGCATTTAGCCAAAAACATTCAGTACTTC.

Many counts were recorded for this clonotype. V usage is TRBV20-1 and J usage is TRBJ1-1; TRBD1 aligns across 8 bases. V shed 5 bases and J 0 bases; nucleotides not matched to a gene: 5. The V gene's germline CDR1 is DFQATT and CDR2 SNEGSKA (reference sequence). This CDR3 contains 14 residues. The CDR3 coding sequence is TGCAGTGCTCGACAGGGGTTATTGAACACTGAAGCTTTCTTT. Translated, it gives CSARQGLLNTEAFF.

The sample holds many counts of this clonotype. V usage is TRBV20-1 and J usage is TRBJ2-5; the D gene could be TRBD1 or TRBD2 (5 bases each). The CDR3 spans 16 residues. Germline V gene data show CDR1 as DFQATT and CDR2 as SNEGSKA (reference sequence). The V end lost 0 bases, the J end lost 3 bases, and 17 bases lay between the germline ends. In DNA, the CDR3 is TGCAGTGCTAGAGATCGAACCCGGGGCTTCAAAGAGACCCAGTACTTC. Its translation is CSARDRTRGFKETQYF.

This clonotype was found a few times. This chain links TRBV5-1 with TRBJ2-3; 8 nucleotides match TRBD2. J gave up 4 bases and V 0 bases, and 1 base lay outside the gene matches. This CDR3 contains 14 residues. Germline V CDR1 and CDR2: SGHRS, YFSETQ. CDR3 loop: CASSLGTSSDTQYF. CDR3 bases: TGCGCCAGCAGCTTGGGGACTAGCTCAGATACGCAGTATTTT. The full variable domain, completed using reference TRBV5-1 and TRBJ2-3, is KAGVTQTPRYLIKTRGQQVTLSCSPISGHRSVSWYQQTPGQGLQFLFEYFSETQRNKGNFPGRFSGRQFSNSRSEMNVSTLELGDSALYLCASSLGTSSDTQYFGPGTRLTVL.

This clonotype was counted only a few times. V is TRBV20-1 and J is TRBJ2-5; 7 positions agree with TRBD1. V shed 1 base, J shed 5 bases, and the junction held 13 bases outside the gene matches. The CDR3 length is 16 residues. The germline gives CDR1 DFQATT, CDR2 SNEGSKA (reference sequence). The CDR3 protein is CSARVTGRGKEETQYF. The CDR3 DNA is TGCAGTGCTAGAGTAACGGGCAGGGGGAAGGAGGAGACCCAGTACTTC.

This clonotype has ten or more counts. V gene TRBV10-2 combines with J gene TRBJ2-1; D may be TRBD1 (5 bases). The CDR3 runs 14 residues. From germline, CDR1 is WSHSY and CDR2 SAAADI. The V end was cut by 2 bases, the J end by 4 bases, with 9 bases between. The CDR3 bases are TGCGCCAGCAGTGAGGGACAAATGTACAATGAGCAGTTCTTC. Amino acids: CASSEGQMYNEQFF.

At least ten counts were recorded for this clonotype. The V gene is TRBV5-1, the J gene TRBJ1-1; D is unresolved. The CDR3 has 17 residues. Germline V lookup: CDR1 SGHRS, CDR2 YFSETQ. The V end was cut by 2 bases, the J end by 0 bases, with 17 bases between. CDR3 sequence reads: CASSLNKGTKLNTEAFF. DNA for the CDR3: TGCGCCAGCAGCTTAAATAAGGGAACAAAGTTGAACACTGAAGCTTTCTTT.

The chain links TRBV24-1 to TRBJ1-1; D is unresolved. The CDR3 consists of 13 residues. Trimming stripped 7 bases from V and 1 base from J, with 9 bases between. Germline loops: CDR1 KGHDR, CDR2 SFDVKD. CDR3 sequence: CATSLTANTEAFF. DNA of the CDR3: TGTGCCACCAGCTTGACGGCGAACACTGAAGCTTTCTTT.

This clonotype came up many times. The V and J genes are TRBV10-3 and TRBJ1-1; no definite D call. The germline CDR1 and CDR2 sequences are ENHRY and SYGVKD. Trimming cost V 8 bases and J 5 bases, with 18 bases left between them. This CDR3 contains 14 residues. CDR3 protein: CAIRPEPGMTEAFF. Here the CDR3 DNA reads TGTGCCATCCGCCCGGAGCCCGGGATGACTGAAGCTTTCTTT.

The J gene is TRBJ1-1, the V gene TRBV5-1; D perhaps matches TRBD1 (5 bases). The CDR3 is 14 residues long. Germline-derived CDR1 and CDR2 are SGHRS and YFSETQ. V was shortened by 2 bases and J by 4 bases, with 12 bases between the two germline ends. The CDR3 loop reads CASSFGAGSTEAFF. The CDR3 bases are TGCGCCAGCAGCTTTGGGGCAGGTTCCACTGAAGCTTTCTTT.

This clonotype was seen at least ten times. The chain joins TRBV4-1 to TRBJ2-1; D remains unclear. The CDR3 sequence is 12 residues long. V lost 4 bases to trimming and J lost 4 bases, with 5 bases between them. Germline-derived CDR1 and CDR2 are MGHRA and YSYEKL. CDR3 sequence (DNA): TGCGCCAGCAGCCGGGTGTACAATGAGCAGTTCTTC. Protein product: CASSRVYNEQFF.

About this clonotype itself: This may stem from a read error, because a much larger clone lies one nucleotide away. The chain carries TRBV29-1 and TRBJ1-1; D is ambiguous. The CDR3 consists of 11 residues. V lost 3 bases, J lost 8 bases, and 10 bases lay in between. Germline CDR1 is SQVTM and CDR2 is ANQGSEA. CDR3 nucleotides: TGCAGCGTTGAGTCTCTTAACGAAGCTTTCTTT. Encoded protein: CSVESLNEAFF.

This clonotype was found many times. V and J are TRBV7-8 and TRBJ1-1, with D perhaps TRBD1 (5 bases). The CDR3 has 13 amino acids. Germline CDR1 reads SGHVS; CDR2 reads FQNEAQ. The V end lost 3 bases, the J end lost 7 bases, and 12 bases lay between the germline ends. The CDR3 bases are TGTGCCAGCAGCTTGTACGGACATCATGAAGCTTTCTTT. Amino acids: CASSLYGHHEAFF.

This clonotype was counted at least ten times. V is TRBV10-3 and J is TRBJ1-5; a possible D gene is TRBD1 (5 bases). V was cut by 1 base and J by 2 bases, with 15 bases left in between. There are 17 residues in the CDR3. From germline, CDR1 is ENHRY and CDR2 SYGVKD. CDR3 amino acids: CAISEFKGVGGNQPQHF. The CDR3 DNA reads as TGTGCCATCAGTGAGTTTAAAGGGGTGGGGGGCAATCAGCCCCAGCATTTT.

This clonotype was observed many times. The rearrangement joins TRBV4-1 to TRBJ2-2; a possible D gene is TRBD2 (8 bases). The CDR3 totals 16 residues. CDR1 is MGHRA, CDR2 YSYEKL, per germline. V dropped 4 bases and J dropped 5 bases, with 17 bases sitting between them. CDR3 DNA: TGCGCCAGCAGCCCAACGGGGGGGACAGTTACCGGGGAGCTGTTTTTT. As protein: CASSPTGGTVTGELFF.

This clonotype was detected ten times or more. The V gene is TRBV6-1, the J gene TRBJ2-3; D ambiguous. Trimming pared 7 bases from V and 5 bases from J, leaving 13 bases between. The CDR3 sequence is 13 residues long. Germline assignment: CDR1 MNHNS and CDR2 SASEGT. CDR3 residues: CASTQWVLDTQYF. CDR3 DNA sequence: TGTGCCAGCACCCAATGGGTCCTAGATACGCAGTATTTT.

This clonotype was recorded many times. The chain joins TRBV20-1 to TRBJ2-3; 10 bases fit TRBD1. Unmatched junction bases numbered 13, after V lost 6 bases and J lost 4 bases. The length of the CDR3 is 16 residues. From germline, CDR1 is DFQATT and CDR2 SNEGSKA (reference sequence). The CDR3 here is CSAVNDRGHKADTQYF. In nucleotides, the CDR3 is TGCAGTGCCGTAAATGACAGGGGGCACAAGGCAGATACGCAGTATTTT.

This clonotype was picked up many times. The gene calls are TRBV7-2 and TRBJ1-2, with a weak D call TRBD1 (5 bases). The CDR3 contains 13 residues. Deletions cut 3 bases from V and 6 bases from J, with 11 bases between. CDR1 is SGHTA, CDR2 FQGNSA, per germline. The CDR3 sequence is CASSFSTDDGYTF. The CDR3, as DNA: TGTGCCAGCAGCTTTTCGACAGACGATGGCTACACCTTC.